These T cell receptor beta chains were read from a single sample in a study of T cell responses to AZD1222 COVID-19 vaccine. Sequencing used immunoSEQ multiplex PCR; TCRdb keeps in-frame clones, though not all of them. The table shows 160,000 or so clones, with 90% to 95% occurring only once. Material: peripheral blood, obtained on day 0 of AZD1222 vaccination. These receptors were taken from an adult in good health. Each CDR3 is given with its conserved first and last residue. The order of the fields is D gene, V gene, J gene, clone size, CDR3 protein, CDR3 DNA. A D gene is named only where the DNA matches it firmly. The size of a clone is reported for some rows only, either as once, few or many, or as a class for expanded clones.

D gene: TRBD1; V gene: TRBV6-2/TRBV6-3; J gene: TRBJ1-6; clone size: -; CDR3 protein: CASSYVPGQGMRSPLHF; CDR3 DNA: TGTGCCAGCAGTTACGTCCCGGGACAGGGTATGAGGTCACCCCTCCACTTT
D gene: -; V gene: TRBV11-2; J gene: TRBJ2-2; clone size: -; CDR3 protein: CASSLGGAGELFF; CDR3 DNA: TGTGCCAGCAGCTTAGGGGGGGCCGGGGAGCTGTTTTTT
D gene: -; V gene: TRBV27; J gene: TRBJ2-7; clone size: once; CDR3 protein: CASSFSMGPYEQYF; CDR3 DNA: TGTGCCAGCAGTTTCTCAATGGGGCCATACGAGCAGTACTTC
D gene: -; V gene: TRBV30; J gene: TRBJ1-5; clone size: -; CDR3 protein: CAWQDSFNQPQHF; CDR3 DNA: TGTGCCTGGCAGGACAGCTTCAATCAGCCCCAGCATTTT
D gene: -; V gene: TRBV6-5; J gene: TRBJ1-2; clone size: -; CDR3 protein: CASSYEGNGYTF; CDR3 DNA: TGTGCCAGCAGTTACGAAGGGAATGGCTACACCTTC
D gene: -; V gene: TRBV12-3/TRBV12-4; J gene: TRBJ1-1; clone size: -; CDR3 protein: CASSFSINTEAFF; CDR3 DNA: TGTGCCAGCAGTTTTTCAATAAACACTGAAGCTTTCTTT
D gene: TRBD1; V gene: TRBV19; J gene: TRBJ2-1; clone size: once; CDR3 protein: CASTVKQGASYNEQFF; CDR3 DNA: TGTGCCAGTACCGTCAAACAGGGGGCATCCTACAATGAGCAGTTCTTC
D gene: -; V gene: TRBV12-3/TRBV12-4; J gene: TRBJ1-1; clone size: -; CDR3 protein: CASSDGPSGVFF; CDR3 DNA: TGTGCCAGCAGTGACGGGCCCTCGGGAGTTTTCTTT
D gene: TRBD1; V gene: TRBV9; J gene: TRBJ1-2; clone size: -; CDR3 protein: CASSPDRDLYGYTF; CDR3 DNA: TGTGCCAGCAGCCCAGACAGGGACCTATATGGCTACACCTTC
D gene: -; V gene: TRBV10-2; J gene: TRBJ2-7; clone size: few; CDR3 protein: CASSEEGGSYEQYF; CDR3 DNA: TGCGCCAGCAGTGAGGAGGGGGGATCCTACGAGCAGTACTTC
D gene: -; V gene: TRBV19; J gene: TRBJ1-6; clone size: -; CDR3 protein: CASSRDFNNSPLHF; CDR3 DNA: TGTGCCAGTAGTCGCGACTTTAATAATTCACCCCTCCACTTT
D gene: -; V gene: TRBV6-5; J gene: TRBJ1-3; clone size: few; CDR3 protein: CASSNQGSGNTIYF; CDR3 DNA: TGTGCCAGCAGTAATCAGGGCTCTGGAAACACCATATATTTT
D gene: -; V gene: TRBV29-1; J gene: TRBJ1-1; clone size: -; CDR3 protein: CSVDGQSTEAFF; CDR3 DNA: TGCAGCGTTGATGGGCAGAGCACTGAAGCTTTCTTT
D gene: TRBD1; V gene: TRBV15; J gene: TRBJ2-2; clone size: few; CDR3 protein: CATSREGQGRSGELFF; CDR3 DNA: TGTGCCACCAGCAGAGAAGGACAGGGGAGATCCGGGGAGCTGTTTTTT
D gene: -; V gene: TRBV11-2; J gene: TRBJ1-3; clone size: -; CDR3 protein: CASSLGPASGNTIYF; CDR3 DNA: TGTGCCAGCAGCTTAGGCCCAGCCTCTGGAAACACCATATATTTT
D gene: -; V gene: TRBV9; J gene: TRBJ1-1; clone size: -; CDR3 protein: CASSVEGHTEAFF; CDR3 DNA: TGTGCCAGCAGCGTAGAGGGGCACACTGAAGCTTTCTTT
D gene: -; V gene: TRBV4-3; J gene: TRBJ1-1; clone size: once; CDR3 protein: CASSQKRAGGEAFF; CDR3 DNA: TGCGCCAGCAGCCAGAAAAGGGCTGGAGGGGAAGCTTTCTTT
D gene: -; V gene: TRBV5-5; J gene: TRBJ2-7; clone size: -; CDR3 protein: CASSLILDYSSYEQYF; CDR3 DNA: TGTGCCAGCAGCTTGATTTTGGATTACTCCTCCTACGAGCAGTACTTC
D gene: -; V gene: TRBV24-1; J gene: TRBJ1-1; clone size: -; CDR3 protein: CATSDDTLTEAFF; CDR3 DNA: TGTGCCACCAGTGACGACACCTTGACTGAAGCTTTCTTT
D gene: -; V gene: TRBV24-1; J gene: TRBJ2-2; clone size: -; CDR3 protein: CATSDLRGGNTGELFF; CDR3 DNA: TGTGCCACCAGTGATTTGAGGGGGGGAAACACCGGGGAGCTGTTTTTT
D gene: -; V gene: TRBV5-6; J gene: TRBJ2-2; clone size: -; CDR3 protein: CASSFWRGSNPGELFF; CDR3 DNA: TGTGCCAGCAGCTTTTGGAGGGGGTCTAATCCCGGGGAGCTGTTTTTT
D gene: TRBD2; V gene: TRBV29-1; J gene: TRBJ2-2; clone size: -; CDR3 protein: CSVDTSGYTGELFF; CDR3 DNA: TGCAGCGTTGATACTAGCGGGTACACCGGGGAGCTGTTTTTT
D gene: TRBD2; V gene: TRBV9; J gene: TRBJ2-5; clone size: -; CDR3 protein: CASSGTSVRETQYF; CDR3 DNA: TGTGCCAGCAGCGGCACTAGCGTTCGGGAGACCCAGTACTTC
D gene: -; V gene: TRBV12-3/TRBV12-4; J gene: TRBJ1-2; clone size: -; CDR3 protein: CASSFPRYGYTF; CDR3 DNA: TGTGCCAGCAGTTTTCCTCGCTATGGCTACACCTTC
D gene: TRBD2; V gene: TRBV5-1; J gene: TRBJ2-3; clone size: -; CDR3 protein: CASSLGTSGRATDTQYF; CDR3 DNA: TGCGCCAGCAGCTTGGGGACTAGCGGGAGGGCTACAGATACGCAGTATTTT
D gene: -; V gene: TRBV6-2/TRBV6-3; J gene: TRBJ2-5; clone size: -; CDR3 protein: CASSYLDSTLRPETQYF; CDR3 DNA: TGTGCCAGCAGTTACTTGGACTCAACCCTGCGGCCAGAGACCCAGTACTTC
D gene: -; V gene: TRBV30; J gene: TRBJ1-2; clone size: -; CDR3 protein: CAWSVGLANYGYTF; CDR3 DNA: TGTGCCTGGAGTGTCGGCCTAGCTAACTATGGCTACACCTTC
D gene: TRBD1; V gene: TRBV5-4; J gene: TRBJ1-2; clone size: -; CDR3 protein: CASLEEDRGGDGYTF; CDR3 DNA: TGTGCCAGCTTAGAGGAGGACAGGGGAGGAGATGGCTACACCTTC
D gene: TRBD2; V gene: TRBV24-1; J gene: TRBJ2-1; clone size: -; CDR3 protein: CATSDYRLAGGPNEQFF; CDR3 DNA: TGTGCCACCAGTGATTATCGACTAGCGGGAGGGCCCAATGAGCAGTTCTTC
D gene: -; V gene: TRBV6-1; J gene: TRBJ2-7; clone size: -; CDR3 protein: CASREAGQVTYEQYF; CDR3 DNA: TGTGCCAGCAGGGAAGCGGGACAGGTCACCTACGAGCAGTACTTC
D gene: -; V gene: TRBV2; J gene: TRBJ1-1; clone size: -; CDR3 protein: CASSDEFGTEAFF; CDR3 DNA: TGTGCCAGCAGTGATGAGTTTGGCACTGAAGCTTTCTTT
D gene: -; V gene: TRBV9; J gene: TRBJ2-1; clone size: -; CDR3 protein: CASSDGTWDNEQFF; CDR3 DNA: TGTGCCAGCAGCGACGGGACTTGGGACAATGAGCAGTTCTTC
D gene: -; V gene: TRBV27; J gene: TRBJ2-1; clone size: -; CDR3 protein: CASSLWGGNDNEQFF; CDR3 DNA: TGTGCCAGCAGTTTATGGGGCGGGAATGACAATGAGCAGTTCTTC
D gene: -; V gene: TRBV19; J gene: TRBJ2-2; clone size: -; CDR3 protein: CASSTRARTRAGELFF; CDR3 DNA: TGTGCCAGTAGTACCCGCGCTCGGACCAGGGCGGGGGAGCTGTTTTTT
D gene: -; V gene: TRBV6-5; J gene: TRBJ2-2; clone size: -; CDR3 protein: CASSSDTGELFF; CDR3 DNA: TGTGCCAGCAGTTCTGACACCGGGGAGCTGTTTTTT
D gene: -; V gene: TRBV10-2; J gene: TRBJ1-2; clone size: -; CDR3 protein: CASSMEGRGYGYTF; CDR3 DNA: TGCGCCAGCAGTATGGAAGGTCGGGGCTATGGCTACACCTTC